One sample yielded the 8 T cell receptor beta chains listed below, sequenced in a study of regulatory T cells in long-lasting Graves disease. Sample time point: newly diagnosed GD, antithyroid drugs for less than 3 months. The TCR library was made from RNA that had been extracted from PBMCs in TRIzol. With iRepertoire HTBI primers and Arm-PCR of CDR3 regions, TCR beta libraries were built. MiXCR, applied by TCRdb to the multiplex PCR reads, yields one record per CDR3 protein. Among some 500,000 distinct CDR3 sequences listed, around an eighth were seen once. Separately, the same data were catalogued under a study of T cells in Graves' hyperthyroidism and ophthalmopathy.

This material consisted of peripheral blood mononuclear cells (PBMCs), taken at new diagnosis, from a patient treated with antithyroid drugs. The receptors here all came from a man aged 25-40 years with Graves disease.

The DNA of the CDR3 is TGTGCCAGCAGACCCCTACCGGGGAACACTGAAGCTTTCTTT. This sequence encodes CASRPLPGNTEAFF. The J gene is TRBJ1-1, the V gene TRBV6-6; D remains ambiguous. V was shortened by 6 bases and J by 1 base, with 12 bases between the two germline ends. The CDR3 contains 14 residues. The germline V gene encodes CDR1 MNHNY and CDR2 SVGAGI (reference sequence).

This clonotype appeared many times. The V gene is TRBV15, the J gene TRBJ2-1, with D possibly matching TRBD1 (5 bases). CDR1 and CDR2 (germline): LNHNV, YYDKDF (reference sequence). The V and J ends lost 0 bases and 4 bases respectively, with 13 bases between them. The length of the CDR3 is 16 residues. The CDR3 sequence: CATSREVQGRYNEQFF. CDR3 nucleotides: TGTGCCACCAGCAGAGAAGTCCAGGGCAGATACAATGAGCAGTTCTTC.

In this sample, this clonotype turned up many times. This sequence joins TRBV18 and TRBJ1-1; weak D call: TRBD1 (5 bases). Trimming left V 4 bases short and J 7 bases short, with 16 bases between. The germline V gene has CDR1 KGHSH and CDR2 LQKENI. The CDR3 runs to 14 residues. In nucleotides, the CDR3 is TGTGCCAGCTCACGAGCAGGGTCAGGTATTGAAGCTTTCTTT. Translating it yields CASSRAGSGIEAFF. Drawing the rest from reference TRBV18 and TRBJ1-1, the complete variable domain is NAGVMQNPRHLVRRRGQEARLRCSPMKGHSHVYWYRQLPEEGLKFMVYLQKENIIDESGMPKERFSAEFPKEGPSILRIQQVVRGDSAAYFCASSRAGSGIEAFFGQGTRLTVV.

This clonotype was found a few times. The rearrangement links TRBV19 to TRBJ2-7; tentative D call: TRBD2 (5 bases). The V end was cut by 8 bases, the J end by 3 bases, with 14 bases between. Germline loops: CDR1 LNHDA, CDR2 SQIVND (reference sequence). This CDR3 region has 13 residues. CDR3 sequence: CASSPGFYYEQYF. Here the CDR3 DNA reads TGTGCCAGTTCTCCGGGATTCTACTACGAGCAGTACTTC.

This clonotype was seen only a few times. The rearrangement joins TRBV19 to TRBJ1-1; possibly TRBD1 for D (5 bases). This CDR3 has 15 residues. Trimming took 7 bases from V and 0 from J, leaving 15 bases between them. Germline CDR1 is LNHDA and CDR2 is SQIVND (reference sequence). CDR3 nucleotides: TGTGCCAGTACGGTGACAGTAAATTTGAACACTGAAGCTTTCTTT. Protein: CASTVTVNLNTEAFF.

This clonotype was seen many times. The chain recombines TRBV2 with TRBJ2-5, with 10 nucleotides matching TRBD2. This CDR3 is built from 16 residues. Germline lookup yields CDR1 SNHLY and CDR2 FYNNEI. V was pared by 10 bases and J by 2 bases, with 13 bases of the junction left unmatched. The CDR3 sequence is CATKSGGLARQETQYF. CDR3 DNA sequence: TGTGCCACCAAAAGTGGGGGACTAGCGCGACAAGAGACCCAGTACTTC.

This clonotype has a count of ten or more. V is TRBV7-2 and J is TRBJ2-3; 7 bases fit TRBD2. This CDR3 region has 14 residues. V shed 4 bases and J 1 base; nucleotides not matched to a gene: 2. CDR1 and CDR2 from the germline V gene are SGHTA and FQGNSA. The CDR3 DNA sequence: TGTGCCAGCAGCTACGGACTAGGCACAGATACGCAGTATTTT. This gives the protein CASSYGLGTDTQYF.

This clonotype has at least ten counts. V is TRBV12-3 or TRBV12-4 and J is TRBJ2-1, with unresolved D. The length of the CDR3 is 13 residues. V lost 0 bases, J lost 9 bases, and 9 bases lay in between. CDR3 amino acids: CASSLAGSVEQFF. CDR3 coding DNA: TGTGCCAGCAGTTTAGCGGGGTCAGTTGAGCAGTTCTTC.